The present entry profiles one TCR beta chain with its context. Its antigen is unknown. This sample is drawn from a study of T cells in Graves' hyperthyroidism and ophthalmopathy. About the research overall: Specimen type is peripheral blood, collected at initial diagnosis prior to any treatment.

RNA transcripts were the template for amplifying TCR beta CDR3 regions. The TCR CDR3 first-round RT-PCR relied on the HTBI primer set. One entry per CDR3 protein, called by TCRdb with MiXCR from the multiplex PCR reads. The sample has 500,000 or so distinct CDR3 sequences; roughly 17% are singletons. Germline CDR1 SGHDT, CDR2 YYEEEE. The V gene end was trimmed by 4 bases and the J gene end by 4 bases; junction bases not matched to a gene: 13. This CDR3 is built from 16 residues. Study-wide findings and caveats: Most clonotypes expanded in thyroid above 0.001 were likewise present in blood.

Diagnostic assessment was based on clinical symptoms, serum thyroxine and TRAb, thyroid ultrasound and orbital computed tomography. This clonotype was obtained from a young woman with Graves' ophthalmopathy. The chain couples TRBV5-6 to TRBJ2-7, with 8 bases identical to TRBD1. Sequenced: blood. The CDR3 protein is CASSGQGAEYRYEQYF. The CDR3 DNA is TGTGCCAGCAGCGGGCAGGGGGCTGAATATCGATACGAGCAGTACTTC.